What follows describes a single T cell receptor (beta chain). The antigen it binds to is not known. Within one base of it there is no much larger clone, and no base qualities were kept. Library prep was done by the immunoSEQ multiplex PCR assay. What TCRdb holds here is the immuneACCESS table cut down to in-frame rearrangements. Part of the clones is not present; checked against another copy, under half of the missing clones reflect an unresolved V gene, and the others are unexplained. This sample is represented by about 88,000 clones; 55% to 75% of them were singletons. Over 13% of the sample belongs to the ten largest clones. The data stem from a study of radiotherapy plus CTLA-4 blockade in lung cancer (dated by TCRdb to 2016 to 2018). About the study as a whole: Among the enrolled patients, under 20% had an objective response, and 31% reached disease control.

Points the paper makes about the study in general: The strongest predictors of response, as reported, were early dynamic changes in blood T cell clones along with a rise in serum interferon-beta after radiation. After treatment with radiotherapy and ipilimumab, TCR clones that came from tumors expanded in the peripheral blood.

The study tested focal radiation therapy combined with CTLA-4 blockade (ipilimumab) in patients with chemo-refractory metastatic non-small-cell lung cancer. Taken from the germline V gene, the CDR1 and CDR2 loops are MDHEN and SYDVKM. The junction shows trimming of 2 bases on V and 2 bases on J, plus 22 bases between the germline ends. Measured from the cysteine to the phenylalanine, the CDR3 is 18 residues long. Only CDR3 DNA remains: 54 bases, in frame from the first base. The sequence joins TRBV28 to TRBJ2-7; tentative D gene TRBD2, with 6 bases matching. The TCR comes from a human donor with non-small cell lung cancer that progressed on radiotherapy plus ipilimumab. Source: peripheral blood, taken from a patient treated with radiotherapy plus ipilimumab. The DNA is TGTGCCAGCAGTTTACGCCGAGACTCCGGGACTCCCGCCTACGAGCAGTACTTC. This encodes CASSLRRDSGTPAYEQYF. The CDR3 plus the reference TRBV28 and TRBJ2-7 genes for the other parts give the full variable domain: DVKVTQSSRYLVKRTGEKVFLECVQDMDHENMFWYRQDPGLGLRLIYFSYDVKMKEKGDIPEGYSVSREKKERFSLILESASTNQTSMYLCASSLRRDSGTPAYEQYFGPGTRLTVT.